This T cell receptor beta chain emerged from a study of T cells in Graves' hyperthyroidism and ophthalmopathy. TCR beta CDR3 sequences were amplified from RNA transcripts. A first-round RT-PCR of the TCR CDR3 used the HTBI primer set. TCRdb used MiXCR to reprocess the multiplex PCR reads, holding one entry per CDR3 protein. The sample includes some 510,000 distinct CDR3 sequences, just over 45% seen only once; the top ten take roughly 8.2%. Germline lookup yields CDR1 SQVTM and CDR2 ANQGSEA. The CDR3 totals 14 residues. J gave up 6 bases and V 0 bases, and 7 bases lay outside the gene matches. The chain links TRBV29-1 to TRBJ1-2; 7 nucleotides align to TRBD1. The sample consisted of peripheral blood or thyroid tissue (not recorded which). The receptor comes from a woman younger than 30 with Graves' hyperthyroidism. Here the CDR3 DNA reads TGCAGCGTTGAAGATAGGGGGCTGGGAGATGGCTACACCTTC. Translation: CSVEDRGLGDGYTF. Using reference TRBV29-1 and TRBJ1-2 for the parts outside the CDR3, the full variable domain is SAVISQKPSRDICQRGTSLTIQCQVDSQVTMMFWYRQQPGQSLTLIATANQGSEATYESGFVIDKFPISRPNLTFSTLTVSNMSPEDSSIYLCSVEDRGLGDGYTFGSGTRLTVV.